The clone carrying this TCR beta chain has a handful of counts. What it binds is unknown. These data are taken from a study of CD8 T cells in ankylosing spondylitis. Broader study findings: Reportedly, significant enrichment of disease-linked clones occurred in matched ankylosing spondylitis synovial fluid. What seemed typical of ankylosing spondylitis blood was a TCR beta motif built from 8 or 9 highly homologous variants. In synovial fluid and blood from reactive arthritis, some motif variants were previously reported.

V dropped 1 base and J dropped 5; count of bases not matched to a gene: 5. This CDR3 region has 14 residues. From germline, CDR1 is DFQATT and CDR2 SNEGSKA (reference sequence). Quantitative 5'-RACE with molecular barcodes generated TCR beta libraries. From the 5' RACE reads, TCRdb called clonotypes with MiXCR, one entry per CDR3 protein. The repertoire holds 25,000 or so distinct CDR3 sequences, with roughly 7.9% as singletons. The chain couples TRBV20-1 to TRBJ1-5; 7 bases map to TRBD1. Material for sequencing was blood. The receptor was derived from a male donor with ankylosing spondylitis or in good health (not recorded which). CDR3 in DNA: TGCAGTGCTAGAGGGGACAGAAACCATCAGCCCCAGCATTTT. It is translated as CSARGDRNHQPQHF.